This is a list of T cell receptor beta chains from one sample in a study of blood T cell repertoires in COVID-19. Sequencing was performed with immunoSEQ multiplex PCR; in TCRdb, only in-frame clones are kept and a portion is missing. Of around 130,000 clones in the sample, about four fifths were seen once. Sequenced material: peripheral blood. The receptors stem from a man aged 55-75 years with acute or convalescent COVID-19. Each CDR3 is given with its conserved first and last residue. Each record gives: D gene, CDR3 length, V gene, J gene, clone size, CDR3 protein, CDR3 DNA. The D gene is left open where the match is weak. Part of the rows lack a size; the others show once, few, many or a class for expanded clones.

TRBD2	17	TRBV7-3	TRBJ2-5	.	CASSFAVGGSGKETQYF	TGTGCCAGCAGCTTTGCGGTTGGCGGGAGCGGGAAGGAGACCCAGTACTTC
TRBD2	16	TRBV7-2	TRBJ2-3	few	CASSLLSGRATDTQYF	TGTGCCAGCAGCTTGTTGAGCGGGAGGGCCACAGATACGCAGTATTTT
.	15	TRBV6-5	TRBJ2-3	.	CASSYQRTSTDTQYF	TGTGCCAGCAGTTACCAGCGGACTAGCACAGATACGCAGTATTTT
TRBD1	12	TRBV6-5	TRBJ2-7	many	CASTPTGGEQYF	TGTGCCAGCACTCCGACAGGGGGCGAGCAGTACTTC
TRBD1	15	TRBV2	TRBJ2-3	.	CASREQGVVADTQYF	TGTGCCAGCAGGGAACAGGGGGTGGTCGCAGATACGCAGTATTTT
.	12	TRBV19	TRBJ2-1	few	CASSIGGNEQFF	TGTGCCAGTAGTATAGGAGGCAATGAGCAGTTCTTC
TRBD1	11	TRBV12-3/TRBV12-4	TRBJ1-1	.	CASSLGQGPFF	TGTGCCAGCAGTTTAGGACAGGGGCCTTTCTTT
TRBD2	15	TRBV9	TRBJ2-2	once	CASSGGLEATGELFF	TGTGCCAGCAGCGGGGGACTAGAGGCCACCGGGGAGCTGTTTTTT
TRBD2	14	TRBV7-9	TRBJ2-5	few	CASSLTSGLDAQYF	TGTGCCAGCAGCTTAACTAGCGGCCTGGATGCCCAGTACTTC
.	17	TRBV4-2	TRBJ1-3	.	CASSQDRYSYSGNTIYF	TGTGCCAGCAGCCAAGATAGGTACAGCTACTCTGGAAACACCATATATTTT
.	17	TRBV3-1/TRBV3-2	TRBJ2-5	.	CATRIPRQAHYQETQYF	TGTGCCACCCGGATCCCGCGCCAGGCGCACTACCAAGAGACCCAGTACTTC
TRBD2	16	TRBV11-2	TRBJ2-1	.	CASSSRRASGYNEQFF	TGTGCCAGCAGCTCTCGCCGGGCTAGCGGTTACAATGAGCAGTTCTTC
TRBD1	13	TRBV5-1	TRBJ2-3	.	CASSVTGPDTQYF	TGCGCCAGCAGCGTGACAGGGCCAGATACGCAGTATTTT
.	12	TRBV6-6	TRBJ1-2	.	CASSDSNYGYTF	TGTGCCAGCAGCGACAGTAACTATGGCTACACCTTC
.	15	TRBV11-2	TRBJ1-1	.	CASSLGYGGGYEAFF	TGTGCCAGCAGCTTAGGATACGGGGGGGGTTACGAAGCTTTCTTT
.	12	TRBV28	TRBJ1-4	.	CASSEYGEKLFF	TGTGCCAGCAGTGAGTACGGTGAAAAACTGTTTTTT
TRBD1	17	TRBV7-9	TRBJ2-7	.	CASSFRPGTGGSYEQYF	TGTGCCAGCAGCTTTCGTCCCGGGACAGGGGGCTCCTACGAGCAGTACTTC
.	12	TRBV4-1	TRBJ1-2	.	CASSQSREGYTF	TGCGCCAGCAGCCAATCTCGCGAGGGCTACACCTTC
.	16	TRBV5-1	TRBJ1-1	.	CASSRERSDLNTEAFF	TGCGCCAGCAGCAGGGAGAGGTCGGACCTGAACACTGAAGCTTTCTTT
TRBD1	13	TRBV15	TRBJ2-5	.	CATSEGTARVQYF	TGTGCCACCAGCGAGGGGACAGCCCGAGTCCAGTACTTC
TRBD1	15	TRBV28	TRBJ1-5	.	CASSYDRVPNQPQHF	TGTGCCAGCAGTTACGACAGGGTCCCCAATCAGCCCCAGCATTTT
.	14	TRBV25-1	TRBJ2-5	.	CASSDSGVGETQYF	TGTGCCAGCAGTGATTCCGGGGTAGGAGAGACCCAGTACTTC
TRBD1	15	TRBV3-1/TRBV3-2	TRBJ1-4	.	CASSQSGTGYEKLFF	TGTGCCAGCAGCCAATCCGGGACAGGTTATGAAAAACTGTTTTTT
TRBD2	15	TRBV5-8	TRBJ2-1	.	CASSFLAGSYNEQFF	TGTGCCAGCAGCTTCCTAGCGGGGTCGTACAATGAGCAGTTCTTC
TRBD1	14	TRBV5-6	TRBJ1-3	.	CASSSGGLGNTIYF	TGTGCCAGCAGCTCAGGGGGCCTCGGAAACACCATATATTTT
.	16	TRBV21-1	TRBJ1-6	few	CASTLDRSSYNSPLHF	TGTGCCAGCACTTTAGACAGGAGCTCCTATAATTCACCCCTCCACTTT